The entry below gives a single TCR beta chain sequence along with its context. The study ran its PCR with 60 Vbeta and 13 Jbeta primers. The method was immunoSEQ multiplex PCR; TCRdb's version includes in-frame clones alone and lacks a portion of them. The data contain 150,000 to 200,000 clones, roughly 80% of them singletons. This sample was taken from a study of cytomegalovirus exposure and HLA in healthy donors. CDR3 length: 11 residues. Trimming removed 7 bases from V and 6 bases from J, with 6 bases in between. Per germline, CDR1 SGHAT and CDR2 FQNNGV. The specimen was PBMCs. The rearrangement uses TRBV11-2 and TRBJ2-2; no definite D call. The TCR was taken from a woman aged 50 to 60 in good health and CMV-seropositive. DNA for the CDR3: TGTGCCAGCACCTTCTCCGGGGAGCTGTTTTTT. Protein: CASTFSGELFF. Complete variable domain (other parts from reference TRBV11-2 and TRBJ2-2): EAGVAQSPRYKIIEKRQSVAFWCNPISGHATLYWYQQILGQGPKLLIQFQNNGVVDDSQLPKDRFSAERLKGVDSTLKIQPAKLEDSAVYLCASTFSGELFFGEGSRLTVL.